This T cell receptor beta chain stems from a study of cytomegalovirus exposure and HLA in healthy donors. Study in general: One earlier analysis, a look at about 179 million T cells, found some 120 million unique TCR beta sequences.

Germline V gene data show CDR1 as LNHDA and CDR2 as SQIVND (reference sequence). The CDR3 loop spans 15 amino acids. Trimming shortened V by 3 bases and J by 5 bases, and 14 bases separated the two germline ends. PCR primers comprised 60 Vbeta and 13 Jbeta primers. Libraries were prepared by immunoSEQ multiplex PCR; TCRdb keeps only in-frame clonotypes and omits some of them. The sample has 55,000 to 80,000 clones, approximately 71% seen once. The source of this sequence is a woman in her thirties or forties in good health and CMV-seropositive. The sample taken for sequencing was PBMCs. The V call is TRBV19, the J call TRBJ1-5; D is possibly TRBD1 (5 bases). This chain's CDR3 is CASSMGGGSYQPQHF. Here the CDR3 DNA reads TGTGCCAGTAGTATGGGCGGGGGGTCATATCAGCCCCAGCATTTT.